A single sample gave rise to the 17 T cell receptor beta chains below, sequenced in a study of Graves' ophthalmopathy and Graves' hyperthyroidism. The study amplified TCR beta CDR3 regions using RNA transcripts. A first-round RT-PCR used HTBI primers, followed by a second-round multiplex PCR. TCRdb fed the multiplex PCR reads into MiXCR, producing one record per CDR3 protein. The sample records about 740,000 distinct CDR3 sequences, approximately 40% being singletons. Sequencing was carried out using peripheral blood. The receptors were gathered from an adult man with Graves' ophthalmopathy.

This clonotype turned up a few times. CDR3 protein: CASSLEPVSEQYF. As DNA, the CDR3 is TGTGCCAGCAGCTTGGAACCAGTAAGCGAGCAGTACTTC. The chain recombines TRBV7-9 with TRBJ2-7, with D unclear. V was cut by 3 bases and J by 6 bases, with 12 bases left in between. CDR1 and CDR2 (germline): SEHNR, FQNEAQ (reference sequence). The CDR3 extends over 13 amino acids.

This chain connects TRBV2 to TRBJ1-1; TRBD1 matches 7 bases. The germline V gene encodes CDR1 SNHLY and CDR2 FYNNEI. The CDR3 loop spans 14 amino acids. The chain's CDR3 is CATFATGLNTEAFF. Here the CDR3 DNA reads TGTGCTACCTTCGCGACAGGGCTGAACACTGAAGCTTTCTTT. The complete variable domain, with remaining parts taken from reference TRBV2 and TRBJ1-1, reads EPEVTQTPSHQVTQMGQEVILRCVPISNHLYFYWYRQILGQKVEFLVSFYNNEISEKSEIFDDQFSVERPDGSNFTLKIRSTKLEDSAMYFCATFATGLNTEAFFGQGTRLTVV.

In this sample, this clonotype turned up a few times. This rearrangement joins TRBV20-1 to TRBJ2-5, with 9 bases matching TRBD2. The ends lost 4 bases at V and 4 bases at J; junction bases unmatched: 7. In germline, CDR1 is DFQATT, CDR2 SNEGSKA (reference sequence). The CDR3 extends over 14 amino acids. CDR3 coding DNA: TGCAGTGCTAATGCGGGGGGGCCCAGAGAGACCCAGTACTTC. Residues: CSANAGGPRETQYF.

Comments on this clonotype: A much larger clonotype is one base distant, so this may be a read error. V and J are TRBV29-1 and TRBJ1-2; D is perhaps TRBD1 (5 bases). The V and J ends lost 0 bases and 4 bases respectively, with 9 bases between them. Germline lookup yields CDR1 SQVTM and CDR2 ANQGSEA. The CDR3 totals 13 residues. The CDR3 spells CSVEDPGGYGYTF. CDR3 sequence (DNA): TGCAGCGTTGAAGATCCGGGGGGCTATGGCTACACCTTC.

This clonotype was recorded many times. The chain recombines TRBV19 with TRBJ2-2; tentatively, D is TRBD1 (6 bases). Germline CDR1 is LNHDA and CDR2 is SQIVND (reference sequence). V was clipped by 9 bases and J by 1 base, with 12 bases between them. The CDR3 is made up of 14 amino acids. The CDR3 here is CASSMGQNTGELFF. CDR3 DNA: TGTGCCAGCAGCATGGGACAGAACACCGGGGAGCTGTTTTTT.

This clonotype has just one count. The CDR3 spells CASSQTGQGNRYTF. The CDR3 coding sequence is TGTGCCAGCAGTCAGACGGGACAGGGAAATCGCTACACCTTC. The chain uses TRBV11-1 and TRBJ1-2; 9 positions match TRBD1. The CDR3 is 14 residues long. With 6 bases clipped from V and 9 bases from J, the junction kept 11 bases outside the gene matches. The germline V gene encodes CDR1 SGHAT and CDR2 FQDESV (reference sequence).

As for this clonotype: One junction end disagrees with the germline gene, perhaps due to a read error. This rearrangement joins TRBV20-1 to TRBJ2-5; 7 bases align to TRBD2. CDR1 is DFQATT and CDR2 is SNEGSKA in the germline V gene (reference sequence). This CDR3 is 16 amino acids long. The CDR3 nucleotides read TGCAGTGCTGGAGAAGATATGTTTTCGGGAGGAGAGACCCAGTACTTC. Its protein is CSAGEDMFSGGETQYF.

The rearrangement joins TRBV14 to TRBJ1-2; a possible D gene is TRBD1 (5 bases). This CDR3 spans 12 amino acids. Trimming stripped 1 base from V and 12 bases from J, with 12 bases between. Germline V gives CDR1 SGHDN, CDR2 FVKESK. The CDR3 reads CASSQGGAGNTF. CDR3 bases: TGTGCCAGCAGCCAAGGAGGGGCTGGAAACACCTTC.

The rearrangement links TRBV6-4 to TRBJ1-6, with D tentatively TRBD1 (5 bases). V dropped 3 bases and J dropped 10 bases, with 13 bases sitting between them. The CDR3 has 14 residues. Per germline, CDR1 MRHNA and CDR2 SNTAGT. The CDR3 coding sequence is TGTGCCAGCAGTGATAATTGGGGGAAATCACCCCTCCACTTT. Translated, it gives CASSDNWGKSPLHF.

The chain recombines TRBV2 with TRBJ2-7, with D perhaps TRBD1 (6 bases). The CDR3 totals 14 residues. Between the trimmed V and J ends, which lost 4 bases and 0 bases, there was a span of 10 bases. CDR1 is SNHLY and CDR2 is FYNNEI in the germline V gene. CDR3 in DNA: TGTGCCAGCAGTGGGACAGCAGACTCCTACGAGCAGTACTTC. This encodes CASSGTADSYEQYF.

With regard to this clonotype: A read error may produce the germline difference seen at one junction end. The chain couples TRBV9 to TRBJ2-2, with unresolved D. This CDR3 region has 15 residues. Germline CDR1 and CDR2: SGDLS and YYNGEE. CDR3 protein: CASSVDVGNAGELFF. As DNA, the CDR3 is TGTGCCAGCAGCGTAGATGTGGGGAACGCCGGGGAGCTGTTTTTT.

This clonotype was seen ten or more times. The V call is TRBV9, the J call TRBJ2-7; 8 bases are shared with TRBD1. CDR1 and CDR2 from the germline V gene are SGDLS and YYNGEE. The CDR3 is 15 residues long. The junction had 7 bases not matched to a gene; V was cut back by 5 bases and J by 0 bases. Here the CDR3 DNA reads TGTGCCAGCAGTGAAAGGACAGGGAGCTCCTACGAGCAGTACTTC. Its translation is CASSERTGSSYEQYF.

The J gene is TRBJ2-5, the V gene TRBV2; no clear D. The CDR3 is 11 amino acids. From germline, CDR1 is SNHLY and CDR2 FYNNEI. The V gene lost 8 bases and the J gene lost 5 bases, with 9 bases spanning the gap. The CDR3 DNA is TGTGCCAGCCTCGATAGGGAGACCCAGTACTTC. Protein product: CASLDRETQYF.

The CDR3 reads CSARDIRGQLNYGYTF. As DNA, the CDR3 is TGCAGTGCTAGAGATATCCGGGGACAGCTCAACTATGGCTACACCTTC. This chain connects TRBV20-1 to TRBJ1-2; 7 bases agree with TRBD1. There are 16 residues in the CDR3. The germline V gene encodes CDR1 DFQATT and CDR2 SNEGSKA (reference sequence). After removal of 0 bases from V and 2 bases from J, the junction contained 9 bases not matched to a gene.

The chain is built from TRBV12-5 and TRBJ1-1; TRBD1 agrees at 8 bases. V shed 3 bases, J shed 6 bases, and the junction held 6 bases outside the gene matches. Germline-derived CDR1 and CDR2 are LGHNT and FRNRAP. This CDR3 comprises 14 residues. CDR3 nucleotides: TGTGCTAGTGGTTTCGGACAGGGCACGTCTGAAGCTTTCTTT. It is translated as CASGFGQGTSEAFF.

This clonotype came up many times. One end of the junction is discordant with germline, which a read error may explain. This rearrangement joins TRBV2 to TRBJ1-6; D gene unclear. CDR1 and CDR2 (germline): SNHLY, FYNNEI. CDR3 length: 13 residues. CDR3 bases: TGTGCCGGCAGGACGGCCTATAATTCACCCCTCCACTTT. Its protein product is CAGRTAYNSPLHF.

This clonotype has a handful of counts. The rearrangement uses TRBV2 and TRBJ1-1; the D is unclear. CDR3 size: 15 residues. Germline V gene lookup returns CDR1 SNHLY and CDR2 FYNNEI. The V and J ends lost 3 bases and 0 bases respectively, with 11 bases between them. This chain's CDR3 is CASSDLGPMNTEAFF. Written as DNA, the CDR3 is TGTGCCAGCAGTGATTTAGGACCGATGAACACTGAAGCTTTCTTT.